This passage covers 11 T cell receptor beta chains from one sample sequenced in a study of technical replicates of blood from a handful of donors. Some clones are missing from TCRdb's copy, which holds only in-frame ones; the method was immunoSEQ multiplex PCR. The sample contains roughly 60,000 clones, 90% to 95% of which appear only once. The sequenced material came from PBMCs. The receptors derive from a human donor in good health. Some clones in this sample may be carry-over from other donors' samples.

The table lists this clone with a count of one. The chain recombines TRBV4-3 with TRBJ1-4; D possibly corresponds to TRBD1 (6 bases). Germline values: CDR1 LGHNA, CDR2 YSLEER. Trimming stripped 3 bases from V and 4 bases from J, with 9 bases between. The CDR3 covers 14 residues. As DNA, the CDR3 is TGCGCCAGCAGCCAGGACAGTCGTAATGAAAAACTGTTTTTT. Protein product: CASSQDSRNEKLFF.

The J gene is TRBJ2-5, the V gene TRBV6-5; 9 bases are shared with TRBD2. Germline loops: CDR1 MNHEY, CDR2 SVGAGI. The CDR3 runs 15 residues. Trimming at V came to 2 bases and at J to 7 bases, leaving 8 bases not matched to a gene. This CDR3 reads CASSYGRGGRGTQYF. The CDR3 region has the DNA TGTGCCAGCAGTTACGGGCGGGGGGGCCGCGGGACCCAGTACTTC.

The rearrangement links TRBV4-2 to TRBJ1-3, with TRBD1 matching over 7 bases. Germline V gene lookup returns CDR1 LGHNA and CDR2 YNFKEQ. The V gene end was trimmed by 2 bases and the J gene end by 4 bases; junction bases not matched to a gene: 8. This CDR3 has 16 residues. CDR3 sequence reads: CASSQQRGLGGNTIYF. As DNA, the CDR3 is TGTGCCAGCAGCCAACAGAGGGGGCTGGGAGGAAACACCATATATTTT.

The rearrangement uses TRBV7-9 and TRBJ1-6; TRBD1 agrees at 8 bases. The V gene end was trimmed by 1 base and the J gene end by 8 bases; junction bases not matched to a gene: 4. The germline gives CDR1 SEHNR, CDR2 FQNEAQ (reference sequence). This CDR3 region has 15 residues. CDR3 sequence reads: CASSLGGQGHSPLHF. CDR3 nucleotide sequence: TGTGCCAGCAGCTTAGGAGGACAGGGTCATTCACCCCTCCACTTT.

This chain uses TRBV5-6 with TRBJ2-5, with TRBD2 matching over 7 bases. Per germline, CDR1 SGHDT and CDR2 YYEEEE. The CDR3 extends over 15 amino acids. Germline trimming cut 6 bases from V and 4 bases from J; bases unmatched to any gene: 12. In nucleotides, the CDR3 is TGTGCCAGCAAGGGCGGGACCCCGGGGGGAGAGACCCAGTACTTC. Protein sequence: CASKGGTPGGETQYF.

The J gene is TRBJ2-2, the V gene TRBV4-1, with TRBD2 matching over 10 bases. CDR3 length: 16 amino acids. Germline assignment: CDR1 MGHRA and CDR2 YSYEKL. V gave up 4 bases and J gave up 2 bases; unmatched junction bases: 4. CDR3 in DNA: TGCGCCAGCAGCCCGCGACTAGCGGGTAACACCGGGGAGCTGTTTTTT. It codes for CASSPRLAGNTGELFF.

This chain uses TRBV16 with TRBJ1-1, with no clear D. This CDR3 has 15 amino acids. The germline gives CDR1 KGHSY, CDR2 FQNENV. The ends were cut back, 0 bases at V and 5 bases at J, with 13 bases in the middle. CDR3 sequence (DNA): TGTGCCAGCAGCCAATCCACAGTGCTGGAAACTGAAGCTTTCTTT. This encodes CASSQSTVLETEAFF.

The V call is TRBV15, the J call TRBJ2-7; 11 bases are shared with TRBD1. This CDR3 region has 13 residues. Germline loops: CDR1 LNHNV, CDR2 YYDKDF (reference sequence). V shed 6 bases, J shed 3 bases, and the junction held 1 base outside the gene matches. CDR3 sequence (DNA): TGTGCCACCAGGGGACAGGGGGACTACGAGCAGTACTTC. This encodes CATRGQGDYEQYF.

The chain joins TRBV7-9 to TRBJ2-5, with 8 bases lining up with TRBD2. The germline gives CDR1 SEHNR, CDR2 FQNEAQ (reference sequence). The junction had 10 bases not matched to a gene; V was cut back by 5 bases and J by 5 bases. The CDR3 has 15 residues. The CDR3 reads CASSQRGGDGETQYF. The CDR3 DNA follows: TGTGCCAGCAGCCAACGGGGGGGAGACGGTGAGACCCAGTACTTC.

The chain has TRBV5-4 and TRBJ2-3; possible D gene TRBD2, 6 bases. The CDR3 runs 16 residues. Between the trimmed V and J ends, which lost 2 bases and 4 bases, there was a span of 17 bases. Per the germline V gene, CDR1 is SGHNT and CDR2 is YYREEE (reference sequence). The CDR3 loop reads CASSLRNGSVPDTQYF. The CDR3 DNA follows: TGTGCCAGCAGCTTAAGGAACGGGAGCGTCCCAGATACGCAGTATTTT.

The rearrangement links TRBV19 to TRBJ1-1; 9 bases fit TRBD1. Losses at the gene ends were 6 bases for V and 3 bases for J; bases not matched to a gene: 2. CDR3 length equals 13 residues. Germline V CDR1 and CDR2: LNHDA, SQIVND (reference sequence). CDR3 in DNA: TGTGCCAGTAGACAGGGGGCGGACACTGAAGCTTTCTTT. Amino acids: CASRQGADTEAFF. Full variable domain (remainder filled in from reference TRBV19 and TRBJ1-1): DGGITQSPKYLFRKEGQNVTLSCEQNLNHDAMYWYRQDPGQGLRLIYYSQIVNDFQKGDIAEGYSVSREKKESFPLTVTSAQKNPTAFYLCASRQGADTEAFFGQGTRLTVV.